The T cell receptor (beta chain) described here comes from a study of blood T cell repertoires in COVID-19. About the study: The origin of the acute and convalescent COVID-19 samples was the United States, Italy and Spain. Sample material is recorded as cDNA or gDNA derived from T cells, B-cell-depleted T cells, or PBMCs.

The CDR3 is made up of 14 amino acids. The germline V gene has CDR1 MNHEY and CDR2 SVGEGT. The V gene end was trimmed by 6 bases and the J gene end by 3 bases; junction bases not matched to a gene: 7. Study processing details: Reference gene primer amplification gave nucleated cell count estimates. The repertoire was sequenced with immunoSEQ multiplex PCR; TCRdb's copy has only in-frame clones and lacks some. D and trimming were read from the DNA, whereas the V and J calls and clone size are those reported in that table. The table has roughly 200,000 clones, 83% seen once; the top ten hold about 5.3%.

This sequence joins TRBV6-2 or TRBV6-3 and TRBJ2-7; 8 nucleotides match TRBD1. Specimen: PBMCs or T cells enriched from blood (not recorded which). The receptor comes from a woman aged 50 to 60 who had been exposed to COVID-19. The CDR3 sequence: CASSPAGGGYEQYF. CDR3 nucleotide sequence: TGTGCCAGCAGCCCCGCAGGGGGCGGCTACGAGCAGTACTTC.